This paragraph reports one TCR beta chain. Ages ranged from about 18 to 89 years, with residence in some 25 US areas. The sample is drawn from a study of blood T cell repertoires in COVID-19. Libraries were prepared by immunoSEQ multiplex PCR; TCRdb keeps only in-frame clonotypes and omits some of them. Of 150,000 to 200,000 clones listed, just over 85% are singletons. The CDR3 spans 17 residues. V shed 0 bases, J shed 6 bases, and the junction held 6 bases outside the gene matches. In germline, CDR1 is LGHNA, CDR2 YNFKEQ. This chain joins TRBV4-2 and TRBJ1-5, with TRBD1 matching 12 bases. The source material was PBMCs or T cells enriched from blood (not recorded which). The receptor was isolated from a woman aged 18 to 35 who had recovered from COVID-19. CDR3: CASSQDLGQGATQPQHF. The CDR3, as DNA: TGTGCCAGCAGCCAAGATCTGGGACAGGGGGCGACTCAGCCCCAGCATTTT.